This T cell receptor (beta chain) was captured in a study of T-cell reconstitution after alpha-beta-depleted transplantation in children. The CDR3 loop spans 18 amino acids. The V gene's germline CDR1 is WNHNN and CDR2 SYGVQD (reference sequence). The trim removed 3 bases at V and 7 bases at J, leaving 10 bases unmatched. This clonotype appeared a few times. Its cognate antigen is unknown. Study results and caveats: In some patients, recipient T cells and intrathymic progenitors surviving conditioning explained high day-60 diversity. One year post-transplant, T-cell counts and diversity were largely derived from T cells produced anew. Several hundred rapidly expanded clones from non-depleted graft cells reportedly supplied alpha-beta T cells about two months post-transplant.

The TCRbeta library incorporated unique molecular identifiers. Via MiXCR, TCRdb re-called the PCR reads, giving one row per CDR3 protein. The sample contains around 76,000 distinct CDR3 sequences, 15% to 20% of which appear only once. The receptor was isolated from a male patient under 10 years old who had a stem cell transplant for acute lymphoblastic leukemia, so the T cells may come from the graft donor. The specimen was PBMCs, mostly from graft donor cells, collected 360 days after TCRalphabeta/CD19-depleted stem cell transplant. V usage is TRBV10-1 and J usage is TRBJ2-2; TRBD2 agrees at 14 bases. In DNA form, the CDR3 reads TGCGCCAGCAGTGAAGGAGGGGGACTAGCGGGAGCGAACGGGGAGCTGTTTTTT. Amino acids: CASSEGGGLAGANGELFF.